What follows are 6 T cell receptor beta chains derived from one specimen sequenced in a study of shared clonotypes between healthy human individuals. Here immunoSEQ multiplex PCR was the method, and the copy in TCRdb shows in-frame clones only, minus some. Of about 450,000 clones listed, around 80% are singletons. Sequenced input: PBMCs. The source is a middle-aged woman in good health. Some clones in this sample may be carry-over from other donors' samples.

The gene calls are TRBV7-8 and TRBJ2-2, with 12 bases aligning to TRBD2. V lost 4 bases, J lost 4 bases, and 4 bases stayed unmatched. Germline-derived CDR1 and CDR2 are SGHVS and FQNEAQ. The CDR3 sequence is 16 residues long. Here the CDR3 reads CASSSRLAGATGELFF. Written as DNA, the CDR3 is TGTGCCAGCAGCTCACGACTAGCGGGAGCCACCGGGGAGCTGTTTTTT.

This chain joins TRBV5-1 and TRBJ1-2, with 10 positions matching TRBD1. The junction had 11 bases not matched to a gene; V was cut back by 0 bases and J by 3 bases. The CDR3 contains 18 residues. The germline CDR1 and CDR2 sequences are SGHRS and YFSETQ. The CDR3 here is CASSLGPMTGGEDYGYTF. CDR3 bases: TGCGCCAGCAGCTTGGGCCCAATGACAGGGGGCGAAGACTATGGCTACACCTTC.

This chain joins TRBV7-9 and TRBJ2-7; maybe TRBD2 (5 bases). Germline V gives CDR1 SEHNR, CDR2 FQNEAQ (reference sequence). Deletions cut 1 base from V and 6 bases from J, with 13 bases between. CDR3 length equals 14 residues. The CDR3 spells CASSLGVPRGEQYF. The CDR3 region has the DNA TGTGCCAGCAGCTTAGGTGTTCCCCGGGGCGAGCAGTACTTC.

In nucleotides, the CDR3 is TGTGCCAGCTCACCGAAAACCGGGACAGCTGAAGCTTTCTTT. This encodes CASSPKTGTAEAFF. The chain carries TRBV18 and TRBJ1-1; 7 positions match TRBD1. Germline V gene lookup returns CDR1 KGHSH and CDR2 LQKENI. The CDR3 has 14 residues. Trimming took 3 bases from V and 6 from J; bases not matched to a gene: 7.

CDR3 loop: CAWSDGLLQETQYF. DNA for the CDR3: TGTGCCTGGAGTGATGGACTTTTACAAGAGACCCAGTACTTC. The chain couples TRBV30 to TRBJ2-5, with D possibly TRBD2 on 5 matching bases. The CDR3 runs 14 residues. In germline, CDR1 is GTSNPN, CDR2 SVGIG (reference sequence). Trimming removed 1 base at V and 2 bases at J, with 11 bases between.

The V gene is TRBV30, the J gene TRBJ1-4; no clear D gene. The CDR3 extends over 12 amino acids. Trimming took off 2 bases at V and 0 bases at J, with 1 base between the two ends. In germline, CDR1 is GTSNPN, CDR2 SVGIG (reference sequence). The CDR3: CAWSSTNEKLFF. CDR3 DNA sequence: TGTGCCTGGAGTTCAACTAATGAAAAACTGTTTTTT.